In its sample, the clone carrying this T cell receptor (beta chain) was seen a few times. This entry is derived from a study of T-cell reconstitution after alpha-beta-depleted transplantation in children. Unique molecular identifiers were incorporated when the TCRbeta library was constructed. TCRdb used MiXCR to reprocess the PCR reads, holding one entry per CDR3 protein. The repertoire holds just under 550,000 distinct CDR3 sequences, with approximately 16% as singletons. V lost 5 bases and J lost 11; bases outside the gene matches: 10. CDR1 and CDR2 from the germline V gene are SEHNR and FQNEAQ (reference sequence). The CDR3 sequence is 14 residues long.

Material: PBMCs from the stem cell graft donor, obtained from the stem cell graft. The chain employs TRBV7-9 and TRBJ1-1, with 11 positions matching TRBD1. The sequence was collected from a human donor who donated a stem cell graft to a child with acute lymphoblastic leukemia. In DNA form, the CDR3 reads TGTGCCAGCAGCCCTCCAGGACAGGGGGCGCCGGCTTTCTTT. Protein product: CASSPPGQGAPAFF.